The clone carrying this TCR beta chain was recorded a few times. The antigen is unknown. The sample is drawn from a study of T cells after yellow fever vaccination. Each CDR3 protein gets one entry after TCRdb re-called the 5' RACE reads with MiXCR. Altogether around 500,000 distinct CDR3 sequences are present, 20% to 25% being singletons, with the ten largest covering about 16%. Trimming removed 7 bases from V and 0 bases from J, with 6 bases in between. This CDR3 contains 13 residues. Looked up from germline, CDR1 is ENHRY and CDR2 is SYGVKD. Study findings and constraints: Researchers report a weaker secondary response that nonetheless peaked faster, day 5 versus 15. Shared CD4/CD8 clonotypes were a small share, likely from convergent recombination. Post-booster samples contained most primary-vaccination clones (around 95% CD4, about 90% CD8).

The rearrangement uses TRBV10-3 and TRBJ2-2; D uncertain. The specimen was PBMCs, collected roughly 20 days after the first yellow fever vaccination. The source of this sequence is a man younger than 35 who received the YFV17D yellow fever vaccine. The chain's CDR3 is CAITPANTGELFF. CDR3 bases: TGTGCCATCACCCCCGCGAACACCGGGGAGCTGTTTTTT.